This TCR beta chain appears in the sequencing data of a study of cytomegalovirus exposure and HLA in healthy donors. Overall study findings and caveats: The classifier reportedly diagnosed cytomegalovirus status with high specificity and sensitivity. CMV serostatus was the only immune exposure information that was available.

Remarks on this clone: Its antigen is unidentified.

Researchers ran the PCR with 60 Vbeta and 13 Jbeta primers. Clones were read by immunoSEQ multiplex PCR, and TCRdb kept only the in-frame ones, dropping some. Of under 200,000 clones listed, just over 75% were seen once; the top ten hold about 1.4%. From germline, CDR1 is GTSNPN and CDR2 SVGIG (reference sequence). V was clipped by 3 bases and J by 1 base, with 10 bases between them. The CDR3 has 15 amino acids. Material for sequencing was PBMCs. The receptor's source is a man in his forties in good health and CMV-seronegative. The chain has TRBV30 and TRBJ2-6; TRBD2 is a possible D gene (5 bases). In nucleotides, the CDR3 is TGTGCCTGGAGAGCAGGACTTTCTGGGGCCAACGTCCTGACTTTC. It codes for CAWRAGLSGANVLTF.